This TCR beta chain derives from a study of blood T cell repertoires in COVID-19. About the study: T cells, B-cell-depleted T cells, or PBMCs supplied cDNA or gDNA.

Methods used by the authors: Nucleated cell number was recorded as an estimate derived from reference gene primer amplification. Generated by immunoSEQ multiplex PCR, the TCRdb table keeps only in-frame clones and is missing some. V and J calls and clone size are copied from that table; D and trimming were computed from the DNA. The table includes roughly 150,000 clones, roughly 82% detected once. Per germline, CDR1 MNHEY and CDR2 SMNVEV (reference sequence). Trimming removed 3 bases from V and 2 bases from J; junction bases left unmatched: 9. The length of the CDR3 is 16 residues. Sequenced sample: peripheral blood. The rearrangement joins TRBV27 to TRBJ2-7, with 8 bases aligning to TRBD1. The TCR was taken from a woman aged 45-65 years in a cohort sampled during active or convalescent COVID-19. The CDR3 bases are TGTGCCAGCAGTTTTAGGGCAGGGGGCGGCCCCTACGAGCAGTACTTC. Residues: CASSFRAGGGPYEQYF.